This T cell receptor (beta chain) came from a study of shared clonotypes between healthy human individuals. Study-wide points: Non-shared clonotypes had lower generation probabilities than clonotypes shared by all four sorted-subset donors.

Replicate PCRs from sorted subsets contained roughly 190 ng DNA, which is tens of thousands of T cell genomes. The data were produced by immunoSEQ multiplex PCR, yet TCRdb's version contains in-frame clones alone and is incomplete. The profile shows about 590,000 clones, 95% to 96% of them singletons. With respect to this clone: The antigen remains undetermined.

The CDR3 runs to 14 residues. Germline lookup yields CDR1 SGDLS and CDR2 YYNGEE. V was shortened by 2 bases and J by 7 bases, with 16 bases between the two germline ends. Naive CD8 isolation took CD45RO-negative cells positively selected for CCR7 and excluded terminally differentiated effector memory CD45RA+ cells. The sequenced material came from naive CD8+ T cells sorted from blood. The sequence derives from a woman younger than 45 in good health. The chain links TRBV9 to TRBJ2-7; D perhaps matches TRBD2 (6 bases). DNA for the CDR3: TGTGCCAGCAGCGTCGGGGGTGGAACTGGGGAGCAGTACTTC. Translating it yields CASSVGGGTGEQYF.